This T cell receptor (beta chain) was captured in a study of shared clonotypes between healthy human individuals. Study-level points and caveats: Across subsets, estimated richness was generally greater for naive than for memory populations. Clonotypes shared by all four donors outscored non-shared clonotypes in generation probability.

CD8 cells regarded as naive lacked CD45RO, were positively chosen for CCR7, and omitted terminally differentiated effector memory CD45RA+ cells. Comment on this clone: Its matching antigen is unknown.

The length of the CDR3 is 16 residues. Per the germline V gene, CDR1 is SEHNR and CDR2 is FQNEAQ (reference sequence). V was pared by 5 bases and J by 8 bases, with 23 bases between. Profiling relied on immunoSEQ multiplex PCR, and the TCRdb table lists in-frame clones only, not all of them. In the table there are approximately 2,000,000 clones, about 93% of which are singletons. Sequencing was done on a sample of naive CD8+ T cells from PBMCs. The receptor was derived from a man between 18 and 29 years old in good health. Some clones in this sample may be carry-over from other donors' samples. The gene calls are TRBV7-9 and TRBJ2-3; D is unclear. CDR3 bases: TGTGCCAGCAGCACCTCGCCGCTTGGGATTGGTGGTACGCAGTATTTT. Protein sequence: CASSTSPLGIGGTQYF.